This TCR beta chain was profiled in a study of blood T cell repertoires in COVID-19. As for the study in general: The study drew acute and convalescent COVID-19 samples from the United States, Italy and Spain.

In germline, CDR1 is LNHDA, CDR2 SQIVND (reference sequence). This CDR3 has 12 residues. Trimming left V 8 bases short and J 3 bases short, with 10 bases between. Assay used: immunoSEQ multiplex PCR; TCRdb lists only in-frame clones, some missing. The table records around 270,000 clones, 75% to 90% of them present only once. Sample: peripheral blood. The rearrangement links TRBV19 to TRBJ1-1, with D hard to call. This TCR derives from a man aged 35 to 55 with acute or convalescent COVID-19. CDR3 in amino acids: CASGERYTEAFF. The CDR3 DNA follows: TGTGCCAGTGGAGAACGGTACACTGAAGCTTTCTTT.